The 14 T cell receptor beta chains below all came from one sample that was sequenced in a study of molecular identifiers for immune sequencing clone quantification. TCRdb independently ran MiXCR on the PCR reads; one entry per CDR3 protein. The sample has 40,000 to 50,000 distinct CDR3 sequences, 15% to 20% seen once. Sequences were obtained from naive CD8+ T cells from blood, with Jurkat cell RNA spiked in. Subset here: FACS-sorted CD8+CD4-CCR7+CD45RA+ naive T cells. Receptor source: a human donor in good health. Some libraries in this study had Jurkat cell RNA spiked in.

This clonotype was seen at least ten times. The V and J genes are TRBV25-1 and TRBJ2-7; D is possibly TRBD2 (5 bases). Germline CDR1 and CDR2: MGHDK and SYGVNS. Trimming took 5 bases from V and 3 from J, leaving 14 bases between them. CDR3 length equals 14 residues. The CDR3 coding sequence is TGTGCCAGCAGTTTGGGTAGCGCGTACTACGAGCAGTACTTC. Translating it yields CASSLGSAYYEQYF.

The rearrangement uses TRBV4-1 and TRBJ2-7, with D possibly matching TRBD1 (5 bases). Trimming took 1 base from V and 1 from J, leaving 11 bases between them. The CDR3 spans 15 residues. CDR1 and CDR2 from the germline V gene are MGHRA and YSYEKL. In DNA, the CDR3 is TGCGCCAGCAGCCAAGGACGGGCAGGGTCCTACGAGCAGTACTTC. Its translation: CASSQGRAGSYEQYF.

This clonotype was seen at least ten times. CDR3 protein: CSALPGGPLFDSNQPQHF. The CDR3 region has the DNA TGCAGTGCTCTGCCGGGAGGACCACTCTTCGATAGCAATCAGCCCCAGCATTTT. This sequence joins TRBV20-1 and TRBJ1-5; D uncertain. V was trimmed by 5 bases and J by 0 bases, leaving 23 bases between them. Per germline, CDR1 DFQATT and CDR2 SNEGSKA (reference sequence). The CDR3 has 18 residues.

By frequency in the sample, this clonotype is medium-sized (0.01 to 0.1%). This chain uses TRBV28 with TRBJ2-3; TRBD2 agrees at 14 bases. The CDR3 has 17 residues. The junction had 7 bases not matched to a gene; V was cut back by 5 bases and J by 3 bases. Germline assignment: CDR1 MDHEN and CDR2 SYDVKM. CDR3 in amino acids: CASSPGTSGSGTDTQYF. In nucleotides, the CDR3 is TGTGCCAGCAGTCCAGGGACTAGCGGGAGCGGTACAGATACGCAGTATTTT.

At least ten counts were recorded for this clonotype. The gene calls are TRBV28 and TRBJ1-1; TRBD1 agrees at 8 bases. V shed 7 bases, J shed 5 bases, and the junction held 9 bases outside the gene matches. Germline loops: CDR1 MDHEN, CDR2 SYDVKM. The CDR3 sequence is 14 residues long. DNA of the CDR3: TGTGCCAGCATTCTCCTCACAGGGGGTACTGAAGCTTTCTTT. The encoded protein is CASILLTGGTEAFF.

Remarks on this clonotype: This CDR3 is missing its conserved last phenylalanine or tryptophan, likely due to a read error. The chain carries TRBV11-2 and TRBJ2-3; 9 bases align to TRBD2. This CDR3 has 16 amino acids. CDR1 and CDR2 (germline): SGHAT, FQNNGV. V dropped 1 base and J dropped 3; count of bases not matched to a gene: 5. The CDR3 DNA sequence: TGTGCCAGCAGCTTAGTTAGCGGGAGTAGGACAGATACGCAGTATCCT. Residues: CASSLVSGSRTDTQYP.

This chain links TRBV5-1 with TRBJ2-3; TRBD1 agrees at 7 bases. The germline V gene encodes CDR1 SGHRS and CDR2 YFSETQ. The CDR3 sequence is 15 residues long. With V trimmed by 4 bases and J by 3 bases, 8 bases remained unmatched. The CDR3 DNA follows: TGCGCCAGCAGCCCGTGGGACAGTTGGACAGATACGCAGTATTTT. Its protein is CASSPWDSWTDTQYF.

This clonotype was seen ten or more times. The V and J genes are TRBV4-3 and TRBJ2-1, with 12 bases matching TRBD2. V lost 1 base to trimming and J lost 7 bases; unmatched junction nucleotides: 2. There are 15 residues in the CDR3. Germline V lookup: CDR1 LGHNA, CDR2 YSLEER. The CDR3: CASSQGLAGGNEQFF. For the CDR3, the DNA is TGCGCCAGCAGCCAAGGTCTAGCGGGAGGGAATGAGCAGTTCTTC.

This clonotype was seen repeatedly, ten times or more. V gene TRBV7-9 combines with J gene TRBJ2-2; 8 bases fit TRBD2. Germline lookup yields CDR1 SEHNR and CDR2 FQNEAQ (reference sequence). This CDR3 has 14 amino acids. J lost 9 bases, V lost 5 bases, and 8 bases had no gene match. CDR3 loop: CASSRGLAAWELFF. For the CDR3, the DNA is TGTGCCAGCAGCCGCGGACTAGCCGCCTGGGAGCTGTTTTTT.

The sample holds many counts of this clonotype. J is TRBJ2-3 and V is TRBV9; 8 nucleotides agree with TRBD1. Unmatched junction bases numbered 6, after V lost 0 bases and J lost 3 bases. Germline-derived CDR1 and CDR2 are SGDLS and YYNGEE. The CDR3 runs 16 residues. The CDR3, as DNA: TGTGCCAGCAGCGTAGAGCCAGGGGGCATAACAGATACGCAGTATTTT. As protein: CASSVEPGGITDTQYF.

This clonotype was seen at least ten times. The chain employs TRBV11-2 and TRBJ2-3; 8 bases agree with TRBD1. Germline CDR1 and CDR2: SGHAT and FQNNGV. The CDR3 loop spans 17 amino acids. V dropped 4 bases and J dropped 0; count of bases not matched to a gene: 9. Here the CDR3 reads CASSSGQGRASTDTQYF. The DNA for the CDR3 is TGTGCCAGCAGCTCCGGACAGGGTCGAGCTAGCACAGATACGCAGTATTTT.

This clonotype appeared many times. The rearrangement joins TRBV4-2 to TRBJ1-1; no clear D. Germline CDR1 is LGHNA and CDR2 is YNFKEQ. V was clipped by 4 bases and J by 2 bases, with 8 bases between them. The CDR3 contains 13 residues. Here the CDR3 reads CASSPLTNTEAFF. The DNA for the CDR3 is TGTGCCAGCAGCCCGTTGACCAACACTGAAGCTTTCTTT.

This clonotype has a count of ten or more. The gene calls are TRBV29-1 and TRBJ2-7, with D perhaps matching TRBD1 (7 bases). Germline CDR1 and CDR2: SQVTM and ANQGSEA. The V end lost 1 base, the J end lost 3 bases, and 13 bases lay between the germline ends. The CDR3 has 14 residues. The CDR3 region is CSVEGRAGGYEQYF. CDR3 DNA sequence: TGCAGCGTTGAAGGGAGGGCAGGGGGCTACGAGCAGTACTTC.

The sample holds many counts of this clonotype. V is TRBV11-2 and J is TRBJ2-5; 11 positions match TRBD2. V was pared by 1 base and J by 1 base, with 8 bases of the junction left unmatched. CDR3 length: 18 residues. Germline V gives CDR1 SGHAT, CDR2 FQNNGV. CDR3 bases: TGTGCCAGCAGCTTAGTAACTAGCGGGGGTCCTGGCCAAGAGACCCAGTACTTC. Protein: CASSLVTSGGPGQETQYF.